This is a list of T cell receptor beta chains from one sample in a study of CD8 T cells in Susac syndrome. TCRdb used MiXCR to reprocess the immunoSEQ multiplex PCR reads, holding one entry per CDR3 protein. The top ten hold approximately 0.48% of the sample, which has fewer than 85,000 distinct CDR3 sequences, approximately 95% seen once. The source material was CD8+ T cells from PBMCs. The receptors derive from a human donor with Susac syndrome. Both conserved end residues are part of each CDR3. A D gene is named only where the DNA matches it firmly. Some rows mark clone size as missing; the rest say once, few, many or name a class of expanded clone.

d_call,v_call,clone_size,j_call,cdr3_aa,cdr3_nt
TRBD2,TRBV6-2/TRBV6-3,once,TRBJ2-1,CASSYRSVAGGPNEQFF,TGTGCCAGCAGTTACAGGAGCGTGGCGGGAGGGCCTAATGAGCAGTTCTTC
NA,TRBV7-9,NA,TRBJ2-5,CASSHPTKEVQETQYF,TGTGCCAGCAGCCATCCGACAAAAGAGGTTCAAGAGACCCAGTACTTC
TRBD2,TRBV9,NA,TRBJ2-1,CASSDGSGRRDNEQFF,TGTGCCAGCAGCGACGGGTCCGGGAGGAGGGACAATGAGCAGTTCTTC
NA,TRBV29-1,NA,TRBJ2-1,CSVSPRGYNEQFF,TGCAGCGTTTCCCCCCGGGGGTACAATGAGCAGTTCTTC
TRBD1,TRBV20-1,NA,TRBJ1-4,CSADRGRIKLFF,TGCAGTGCCGACAGGGGGCGAATCAAACTGTTTTTT
TRBD2,TRBV4-3,NA,TRBJ2-3,CASSQDVGGPDTQYF,TGCGCCAGCAGCCAAGATGTGGGAGGGCCAGATACGCAGTATTTT
NA,TRBV19,NA,TRBJ2-7,CASSHDYEQYF,TGTGCCAGTAGCCACGACTACGAGCAGTACTTC
NA,TRBV6-5,NA,TRBJ2-2,CASSYGGTGELFF,TGTGCCAGCAGTTACGGGGGCACCGGGGAGCTGTTTTTT
NA,TRBV30,NA,TRBJ2-1,CAWSVPLANEQFF,TGTGCCTGGAGTGTACCCCTAGCGAATGAGCAGTTCTTC
NA,TRBV29-1,NA,TRBJ1-2,CSVRGGGGNGYTF,TGCAGCGTCCGAGGTGGCGGGGGAAATGGCTACACCTTC
TRBD2,TRBV4-1,NA,TRBJ2-7,CASSQDGSGSVTYEQYF,TGCGCCAGCAGCCAAGATGGTAGCGGGAGTGTAACCTACGAGCAGTACTTC
NA,TRBV20-1,NA,TRBJ2-5,CSARDIDSTQETQYF,TGCAGTGCCAGGGATATTGACAGCACCCAAGAGACCCAGTACTTC
TRBD2,TRBV12-3/TRBV12-4,once,TRBJ2-1,CASTMGAGDEQFF,TGTGCCAGCACCATGGGTGCGGGAGATGAGCAGTTCTTC
TRBD2,TRBV4-1,NA,TRBJ2-1,CASSQDLAGVYIGEQFF,TGCGCCAGCAGCCAAGATCTAGCGGGAGTATATATTGGTGAGCAGTTCTTC
NA,TRBV9,NA,TRBJ2-1,CASSAPGYDNEQFF,TGTGCCAGCAGCGCCCCGGGTTACGACAATGAGCAGTTCTTC
TRBD1,TRBV20-1,NA,TRBJ2-7,CSARPRQGDYEQYF,TGCAGTGCCCGCCCTCGGCAGGGGGACTACGAGCAGTACTTC
TRBD2,TRBV7-6,few,TRBJ2-5,CASSDRTSGTPETQYF,TGTGCTAGCAGCGACCGGACTAGCGGGACCCCAGAGACCCAGTACTTC
NA,TRBV7-8,NA,TRBJ2-2,CASSLPPPHLTGELFF,TGTGCCAGCAGCCTCCCCCCGCCTCACCTCACCGGGGAGCTGTTTTTT
TRBD1,TRBV15,NA,TRBJ1-2,CATSATGGGYGYTF,TGTGCCACCAGCGCGACAGGGGGCGGCTATGGCTACACCTTC
TRBD2,TRBV7-8,NA,TRBJ2-1,CASSLPSGRPGNEQFF,TGTGCCAGCAGCTTACCAAGCGGGAGGCCCGGCAATGAGCAGTTCTTC
NA,TRBV5-4,NA,TRBJ1-1,CASSLSPVENTEAFF,TGTGCCAGCAGCTTGAGCCCGGTTGAGAACACTGAAGCTTTCTTT
NA,TRBV13,NA,TRBJ2-7,CASSLVARAYEQYF,TGTGCCAGCAGCTTAGTAGCCAGGGCTTACGAGCAGTACTTC
NA,TRBV29-1,few,TRBJ1-1,CSVGGGSEAFF,TGCAGCGTTGGGGGGGGTTCTGAAGCTTTCTTT
NA,TRBV4-3,NA,TRBJ2-3,CASSQVGQSTDTQYF,TGCGCCAGCAGCCAGGTCGGACAGAGCACAGATACGCAGTATTTT
NA,TRBV24-1,NA,TRBJ2-3,CATQELSTDTQYF,TGTGCCACCCAAGAGCTCTCCACAGATACGCAGTATTTT
TRBD2,TRBV14,NA,TRBJ2-5,CASSQTSGLQETQYF,TGTGCCAGCAGCCAAACTAGCGGACTACAAGAGACCCAGTACTTC
TRBD2,TRBV29-1,NA,TRBJ2-1,CSVEWGLAGYNEQFF,TGCAGCGTTGAATGGGGACTAGCGGGGTACAATGAGCAGTTCTTC
NA,TRBV2,NA,TRBJ2-1,CASSEVDLDNEQFF,TGTGCCAGCAGTGAAGTCGACCTCGACAATGAGCAGTTCTTC
TRBD1,TRBV6-5,NA,TRBJ2-7,CASSFLKAGQGVYEQYF,TGTGCCAGCAGTTTCCTCAAAGCGGGACAGGGTGTGTACGAGCAGTACTTC
TRBD1,TRBV19,NA,TRBJ2-1,CASSADRGVYNEQFF,TGTGCCAGTAGTGCGGACAGGGGCGTTTACAATGAGCAGTTCTTC
TRBD2,TRBV5-1,NA,TRBJ2-7,CASSQPGLRYEQYF,TGCGCCAGCAGCCAACCGGGACTAAGATACGAGCAGTACTTC
NA,TRBV5-1,once,TRBJ2-5,CASRTEGQETQYF,TGCGCCAGCAGGACGGAGGGACAAGAGACCCAGTACTTC
NA,TRBV4-1,NA,TRBJ1-1,CASSQSSGQNTEAFF,TGCGCCAGCAGCCAATCATCGGGACAGAACACTGAAGCTTTCTTT
TRBD1,TRBV5-1,NA,TRBJ1-2,CASSKDRGLGYTF,TGCGCCAGCAGCAAGGACAGGGGGCTTGGCTACACCTTC
TRBD1,TRBV20-1,NA,TRBJ2-1,CSARSLLWGQGHEQFF,TGCAGTGCTAGATCCCTTCTCTGGGGACAGGGTCATGAGCAGTTCTTC
NA,TRBV4-1,NA,TRBJ2-7,CASSQDLEIRGYEQYF,TGCGCCAGCAGCCAAGATTTGGAGATCAGGGGCTACGAGCAGTACTTC